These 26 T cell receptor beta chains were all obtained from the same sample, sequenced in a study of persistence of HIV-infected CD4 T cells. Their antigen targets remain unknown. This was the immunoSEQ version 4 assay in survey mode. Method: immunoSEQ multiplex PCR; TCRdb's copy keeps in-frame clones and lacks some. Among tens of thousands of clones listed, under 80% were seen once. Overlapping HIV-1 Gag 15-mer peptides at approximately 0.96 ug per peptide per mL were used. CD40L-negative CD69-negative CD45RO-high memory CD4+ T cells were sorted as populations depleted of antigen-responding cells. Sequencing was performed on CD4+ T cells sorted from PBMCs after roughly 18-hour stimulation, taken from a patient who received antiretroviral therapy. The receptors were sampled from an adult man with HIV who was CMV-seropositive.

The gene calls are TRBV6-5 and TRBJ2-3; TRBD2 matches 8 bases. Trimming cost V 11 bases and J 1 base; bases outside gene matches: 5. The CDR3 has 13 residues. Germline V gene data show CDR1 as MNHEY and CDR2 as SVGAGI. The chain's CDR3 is CALRRGGTDTQYF. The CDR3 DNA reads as TGTGCCCTACGGCGGGGGGGCACAGATACGCAGTATTTT.

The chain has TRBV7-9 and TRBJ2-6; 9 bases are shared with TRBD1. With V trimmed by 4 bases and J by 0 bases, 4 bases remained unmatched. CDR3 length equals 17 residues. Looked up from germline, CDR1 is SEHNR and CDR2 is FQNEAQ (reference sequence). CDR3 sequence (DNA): TGTGCCAGCAGCTCCGGGACAGGGTTCTCTGGGGCCAACGTCCTGACTTTC. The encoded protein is CASSSGTGFSGANVLTF.

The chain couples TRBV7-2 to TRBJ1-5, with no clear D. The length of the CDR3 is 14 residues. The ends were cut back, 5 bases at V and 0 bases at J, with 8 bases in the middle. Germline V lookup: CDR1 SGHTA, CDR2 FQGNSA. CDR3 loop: CASSTRDSNQPQHF. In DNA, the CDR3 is TGTGCCAGCAGCACGAGGGATAGCAATCAGCCCCAGCATTTT. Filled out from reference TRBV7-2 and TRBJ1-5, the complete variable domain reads GAGVSQSPSNKVTEKGKDVELRCDPISGHTALYWYRQSLGQGLEFLIYFQGNSAPDKSGLPSDRFSAERTGGSVSTLTIQRTQQEDSAVYLCASSTRDSNQPQHFGDGTRLSIL.

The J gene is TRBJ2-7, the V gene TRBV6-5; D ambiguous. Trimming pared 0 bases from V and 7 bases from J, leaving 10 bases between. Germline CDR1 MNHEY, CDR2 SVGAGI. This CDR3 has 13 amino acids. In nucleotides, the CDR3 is TGTGCCAGCAGTTACTCGAAAATTGGGGAGCAGTACTTC. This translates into CASSYSKIGEQYF.

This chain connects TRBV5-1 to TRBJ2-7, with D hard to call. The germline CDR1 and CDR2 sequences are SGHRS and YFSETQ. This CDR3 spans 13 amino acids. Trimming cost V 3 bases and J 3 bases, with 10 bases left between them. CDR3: CASSSGPGYEQYF. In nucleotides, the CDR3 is TGCGCCAGCAGCTCCGGTCCCGGCTACGAGCAGTACTTC.

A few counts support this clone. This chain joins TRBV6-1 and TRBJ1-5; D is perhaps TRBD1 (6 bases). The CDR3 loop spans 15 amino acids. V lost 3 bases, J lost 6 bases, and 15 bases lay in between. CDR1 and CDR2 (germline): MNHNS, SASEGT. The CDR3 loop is CASSERQGRGQPQHF. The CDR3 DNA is TGTGCCAGCAGTGAGAGGCAGGGGAGGGGTCAGCCCCAGCATTTT.

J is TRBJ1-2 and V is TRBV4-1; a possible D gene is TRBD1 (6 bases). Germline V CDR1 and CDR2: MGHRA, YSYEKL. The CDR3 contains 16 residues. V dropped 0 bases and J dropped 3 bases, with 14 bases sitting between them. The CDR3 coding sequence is TGCGCCAGCAGCCAAGATGGGCAGGGGCAAGACTATGGCTACACCTTC. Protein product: CASSQDGQGQDYGYTF.

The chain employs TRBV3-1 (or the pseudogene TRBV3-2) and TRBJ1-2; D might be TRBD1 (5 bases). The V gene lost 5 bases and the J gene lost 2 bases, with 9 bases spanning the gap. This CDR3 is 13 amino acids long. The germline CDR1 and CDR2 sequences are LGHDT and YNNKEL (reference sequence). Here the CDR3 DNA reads TGTGCCAGCAGCGGGGACGGAAACTATGGCTACACCTTC. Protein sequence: CASSGDGNYGYTF.

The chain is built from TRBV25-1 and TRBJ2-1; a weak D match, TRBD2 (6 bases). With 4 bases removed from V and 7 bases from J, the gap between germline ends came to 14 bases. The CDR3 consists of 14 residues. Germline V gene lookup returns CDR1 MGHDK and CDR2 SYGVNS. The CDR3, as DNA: TGTGCCAGCAGTGCGGCGGGGATGGGGAATGAGCAGTTCTTC. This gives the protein CASSAAGMGNEQFF. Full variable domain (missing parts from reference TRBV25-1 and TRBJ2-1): EADIYQTPRYLVIGTGKKITLECSQTMGHDKMYWYQQDPGMELHLIHYSYGVNSTEKGDLSSESTVSRIRTEHFPLTLESARPSHTSQYLCASSAAGMGNEQFFGPGTRLTVL.

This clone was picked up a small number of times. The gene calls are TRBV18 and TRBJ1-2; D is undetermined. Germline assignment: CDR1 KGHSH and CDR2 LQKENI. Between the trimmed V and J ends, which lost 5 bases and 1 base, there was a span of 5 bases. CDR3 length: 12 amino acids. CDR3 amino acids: CASSRDNYGYTF. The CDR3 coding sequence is TGTGCCAGCTCAAGGGATAACTATGGCTACACCTTC.

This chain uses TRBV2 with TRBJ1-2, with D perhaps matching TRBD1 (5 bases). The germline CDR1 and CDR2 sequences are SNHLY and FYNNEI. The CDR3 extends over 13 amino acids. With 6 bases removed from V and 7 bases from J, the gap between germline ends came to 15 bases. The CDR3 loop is CASRSLGGAGYTF. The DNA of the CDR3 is TGTGCCAGCAGGTCGTTGGGGGGTGCTGGCTACACCTTC.

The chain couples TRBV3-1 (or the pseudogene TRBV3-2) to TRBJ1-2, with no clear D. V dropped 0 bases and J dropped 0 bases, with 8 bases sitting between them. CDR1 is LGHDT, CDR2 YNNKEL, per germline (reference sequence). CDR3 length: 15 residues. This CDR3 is CASSQDARANYGYTF. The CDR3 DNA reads TGTGCCAGCAGCCAAGATGCCAGAGCTAACTATGGCTACACCTTC.

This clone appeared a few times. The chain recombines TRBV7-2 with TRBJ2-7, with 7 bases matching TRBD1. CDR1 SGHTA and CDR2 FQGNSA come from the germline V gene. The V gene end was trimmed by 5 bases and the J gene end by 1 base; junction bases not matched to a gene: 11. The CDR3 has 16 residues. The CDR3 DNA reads TGTGCCAGCAGCCTAGTAGGGGGCGTCGGGTCCTACGAGCAGTACTTC. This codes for CASSLVGGVGSYEQYF.

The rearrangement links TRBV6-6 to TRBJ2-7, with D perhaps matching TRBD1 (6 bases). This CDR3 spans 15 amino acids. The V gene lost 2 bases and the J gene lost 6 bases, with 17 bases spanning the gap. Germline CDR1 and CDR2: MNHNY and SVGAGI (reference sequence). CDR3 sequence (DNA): TGTGCCAGCAGTTACCCCCAAAAACAGGGCCCCGAGCAGTACTTC. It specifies CASSYPQKQGPEQYF.

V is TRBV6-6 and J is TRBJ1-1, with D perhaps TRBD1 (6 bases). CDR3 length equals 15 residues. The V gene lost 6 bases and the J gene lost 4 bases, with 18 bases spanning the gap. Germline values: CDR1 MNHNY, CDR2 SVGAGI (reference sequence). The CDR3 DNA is TGTGCCAGCAGGCTGGGGGGGGCGCAAAGCACTGAAGCTTTCTTT. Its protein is CASRLGGAQSTEAFF.

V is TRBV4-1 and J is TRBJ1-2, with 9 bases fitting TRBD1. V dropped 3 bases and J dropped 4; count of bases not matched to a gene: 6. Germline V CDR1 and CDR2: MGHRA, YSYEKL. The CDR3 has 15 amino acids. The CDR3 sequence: CASSQGQGMGYGYTF. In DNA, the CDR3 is TGCGCCAGCAGCCAGGGACAGGGAATGGGCTATGGCTACACCTTC.

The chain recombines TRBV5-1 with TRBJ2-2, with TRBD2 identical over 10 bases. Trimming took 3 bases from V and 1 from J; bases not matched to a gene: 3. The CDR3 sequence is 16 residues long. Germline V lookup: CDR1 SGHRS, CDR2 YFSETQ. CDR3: CASSSSSGGNTGELFF. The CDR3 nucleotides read TGCGCCAGCAGCTCCTCTAGCGGGGGGAACACCGGGGAGCTGTTTTTT. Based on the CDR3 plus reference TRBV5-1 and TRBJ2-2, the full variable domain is KAGVTQTPRYLIKTRGQQVTLSCSPISGHRSVSWYQQTPGQGLQFLFEYFSETQRNKGNFPGRFSGRQFSNSRSEMNVSTLELGDSALYLCASSSSSGGNTGELFFGEGSRLTVL.

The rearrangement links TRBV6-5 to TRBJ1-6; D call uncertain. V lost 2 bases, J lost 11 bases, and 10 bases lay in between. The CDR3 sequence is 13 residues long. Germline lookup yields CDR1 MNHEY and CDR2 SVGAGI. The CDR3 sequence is CASSYGVGPPLHF. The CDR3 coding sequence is TGTGCCAGCAGTTACGGGGTGGGTCCACCCCTCCACTTT.

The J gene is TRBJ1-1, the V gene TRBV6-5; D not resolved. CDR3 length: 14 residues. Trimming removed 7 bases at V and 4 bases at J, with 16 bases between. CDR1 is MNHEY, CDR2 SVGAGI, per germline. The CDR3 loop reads CASIVGRWSTEAFF. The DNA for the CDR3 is TGTGCCAGCATAGTGGGGAGATGGAGCACTGAAGCTTTCTTT.

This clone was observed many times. The CDR3, as DNA: TGTGCCAGCAGTGAACAGGGGGGGGAAGGGTTCACAGATACGCAGTATTTT. Residues: CASSEQGGEGFTDTQYF. The rearrangement joins TRBV2 to TRBJ2-3; D may correspond to TRBD1 or TRBD2 (7 bases each). CDR3 length equals 17 residues. V was shortened by 2 bases and J by 2 bases, with 17 bases between the two germline ends. Germline V gives CDR1 SNHLY, CDR2 FYNNEI.

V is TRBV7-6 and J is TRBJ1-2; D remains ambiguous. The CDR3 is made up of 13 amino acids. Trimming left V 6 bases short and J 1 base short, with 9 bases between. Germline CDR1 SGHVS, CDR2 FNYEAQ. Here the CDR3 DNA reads TGTGCCAGCAGTGCAAGAGATAACTATGGCTACACCTTC. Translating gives CASSARDNYGYTF.

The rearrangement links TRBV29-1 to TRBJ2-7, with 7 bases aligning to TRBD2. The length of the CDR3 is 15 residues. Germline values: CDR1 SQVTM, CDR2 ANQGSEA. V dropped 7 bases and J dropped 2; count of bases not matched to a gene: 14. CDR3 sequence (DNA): TGCAGCGCTGGGAGGGATACAGCTTTTGCCTACGAGCAGTACTTC. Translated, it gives CSAGRDTAFAYEQYF.

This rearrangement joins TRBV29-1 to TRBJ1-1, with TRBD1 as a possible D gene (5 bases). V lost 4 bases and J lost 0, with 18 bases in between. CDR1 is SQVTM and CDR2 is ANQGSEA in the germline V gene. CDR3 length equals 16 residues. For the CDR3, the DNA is TGCAGCGTTGGATTGGAGCAGGGTACACTGAACACTGAAGCTTTCTTT. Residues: CSVGLEQGTLNTEAFF.

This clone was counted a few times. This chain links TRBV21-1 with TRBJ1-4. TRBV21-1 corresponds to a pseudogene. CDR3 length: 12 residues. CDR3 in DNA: TGTGCCAGCAGAAGCGTGAATGAAAAACTGTTTTTT. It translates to CASRSVNEKLFF.

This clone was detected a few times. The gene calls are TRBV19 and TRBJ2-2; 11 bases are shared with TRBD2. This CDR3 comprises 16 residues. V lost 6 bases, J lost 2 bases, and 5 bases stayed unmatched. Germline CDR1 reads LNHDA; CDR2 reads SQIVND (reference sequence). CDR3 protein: CASSQLAGANTGELFF. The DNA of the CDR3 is TGTGCCAGTAGCCAACTAGCGGGGGCTAACACCGGGGAGCTGTTTTTT.

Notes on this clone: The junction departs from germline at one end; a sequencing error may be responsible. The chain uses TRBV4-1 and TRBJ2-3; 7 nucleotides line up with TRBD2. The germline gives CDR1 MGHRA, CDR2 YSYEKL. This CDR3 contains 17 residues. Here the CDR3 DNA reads TGCGCCAGCAGCCAAGATCGGGCGGGGGAGATCACAAATACGCAGTATTTT. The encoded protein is CASSQDRAGEITNTQYF.